Below, 8 T cell receptor beta chains from the same sample are listed, as sequenced in a study of cytomegalovirus exposure and HLA in healthy donors. The study ran its PCR with 60 Vbeta and 13 Jbeta primers. The assay was immunoSEQ multiplex PCR, and TCRdb's table has in-frame clones only and misses some. This sample has around 130,000 clones, with roughly 62% found just once. The specimen sequenced was PBMCs. All receptors come from a male donor in good health and CMV-seronegative.

The table lists this clone with a few counts. CDR3 DNA sequence: TGTGCCAGCAGTCCTGTACGGGACACCGAGTTGTACTTAACTAATGAAAAACTGTTTTTT. Its protein product is CASSPVRDTELYLTNEKLFF. V usage is TRBV21-1 and J usage is TRBJ1-4; the D call of TRBD1 is as the table states it, not checked on the DNA. TRBV21-1 is an annotated pseudogene. The CDR3 sequence is 20 residues long.

This clone has a handful of counts. This sequence joins TRBV6-5 and TRBJ1-2; TRBD1 matches at 7 bases. Germline lookup yields CDR1 MNHEY and CDR2 SVGAGI. V shed 8 bases, J shed 7 bases, and the junction held 10 bases outside the gene matches. The CDR3 runs to 13 residues. The DNA for the CDR3 is TGTGCCAGCTCCATTGACAGGGAAGGTGGCTACACCTTC. This sequence encodes CASSIDREGGYTF.

The chain has TRBV7-9 and TRBJ1-1; TRBD1 agrees at 10 bases. CDR1 and CDR2 from the germline V gene are SEHNR and FQNEAQ (reference sequence). Unmatched junction bases numbered 6, after V lost 4 bases and J lost 4 bases. This CDR3 is 15 amino acids long. The CDR3 region is CASSWGDRGGTEAFF. The CDR3 DNA is TGTGCCAGCAGCTGGGGGGACAGGGGTGGCACTGAAGCTTTCTTT.

The chain employs TRBV30 and TRBJ1-6; 10 bases match TRBD1. The CDR3 is made up of 13 amino acids. Germline CDR1 GTSNPN, CDR2 SVGIG (reference sequence). V lost 4 bases, J lost 8 bases, and 2 bases stayed unmatched. CDR3 in amino acids: CAWKGTGDSPLHF. The CDR3 region has the DNA TGTGCCTGGAAAGGGACAGGGGATTCACCCCTCCACTTT.

The chain employs TRBV11-3 and TRBJ2-5; 8 bases fit TRBD2. J was trimmed by 4 bases and V by 1 base; bases with no gene match: 5. Germline V gives CDR1 SGHNT, CDR2 YENEEA. The CDR3 length is 15 residues. CDR3 coding DNA: TGTGCCAGCAGCTTAGCGGGGGGGCCGGCAGAGACCCAGTACTTC. Its translation: CASSLAGGPAETQYF.

This chain links TRBV5-4 with TRBJ2-7; the match to TRBD1 covers 8 bases. V was clipped by 4 bases and J by 6 bases; unmatched bases: 15. Germline-derived CDR1 and CDR2 are SGHNT and YYREEE (reference sequence). CDR3 length: 16 amino acids. In nucleotides, the CDR3 is TGTGCCAGCAGCCCGGGGACAGGTGGTATTTCACGCGAGCAGTACTTC. Translated, it gives CASSPGTGGISREQYF.

The chain links TRBV27 to TRBJ2-5; 7 nucleotides line up with TRBD2. Judging by the DNA end, TRBJ2-7 fits better; the J call may be wrong. CDR1 is MNHEY and CDR2 is SMNVEV in the germline V gene (reference sequence). The CDR3 contains 14 residues. CDR3 amino acids: CASRSGLVSSEQYF. The CDR3, as DNA: TGTGCCAGCAGGTCAGGACTAGTAAGTAGCGAGCAGTACTTC.

CDR3 sequence reads: CAWATGSARGYTF. CDR3 DNA: TGTGCCTGGGCGACAGGGTCTGCGCGGGGCTACACCTTC. V and J are TRBV30 and TRBJ1-2; 7 bases are shared with TRBD1. CDR3 length: 13 amino acids. V was pared by 5 bases and J by 8 bases, with 11 bases of the junction left unmatched. Germline V gene sequence: CDR1 GTSNPN, CDR2 SVGIG (reference sequence).